This record looks at one TCR beta chain sequence and its context. Its antigen remains unidentified. Approximately 9.6 milliliters of peripheral blood were drawn from each donor into EDTA-treated tubes. Germline CDR1 is SGHRS and CDR2 is YFSETQ. V dropped 4 bases and J dropped 1; count of bases not matched to a gene: 7. The CDR3 has 15 amino acids. This sample is drawn from a study of blood T cells in healthy people across ages. Study-level findings and limits: What prevented conclusive comparison of naive and antigen-experienced cells was that PBMCs were unsorted. Whereas aged donors had fewer naive CD4+ cells, long-lived donors had more of them and higher diversity.

For the second PCR, which ran for about 7 to 11 cycles, a sample-barcoded 5' primer and a J-beta primer mix were used. Carrying 12 random nucleotides, a template-switch adaptor labeled each individual cDNA molecule. TCRdb independently ran MiXCR on the 5' RACE reads; one entry per CDR3 protein. The table lists about 680,000 distinct CDR3 sequences, 45% to 50% of them singletons, with roughly a third in the top ten. The receptor was derived from an older woman in good health. The sequencing sample was made of blood. The genes are TRBV5-1 and TRBJ1-1, with TRBD1 matching 7 bases. The CDR3 region is CASSTSGTENTEAFF. The CDR3 bases are TGCGCCAGCAGCACCTCCGGGACAGAGAACACTGAAGCTTTCTTT.